These T cell receptor beta chains were read from a single sample in a study of T cell changes during pregnancy in multiple sclerosis. This table comes from immunoSEQ multiplex PCR, and its TCRdb copy is limited to in-frame clones, with some not included. The sample has 50,000 to 70,000 clones, just under 95% seen once. The material was peripheral blood, obtained in the second trimester of pregnancy. These receptors were obtained from a female donor with multiple sclerosis, enrolled in a pregnancy study. Each CDR3 is given with its conserved first and last residue. The D gene is left open where the match is weak. Clone sizes are given selectively: once, few, many, or a class where the clone is expanded.

v_gene	j_gene	d_gene	abundance	CDR3aa	CDR3nt
TRBV9	TRBJ2-2	TRBD1	.	CASHQGALSGELFF	TGTGCCAGCCACCAGGGGGCGCTGTCCGGGGAGCTGTTTTTT
TRBV7-2	TRBJ2-3	TRBD2	.	CASSLRTSGGTDTQYF	TGTGCCAGCAGCCTAAGGACTAGCGGAGGCACAGATACGCAGTATTTT
TRBV7-6	TRBJ2-1	.	.	CASSPETHTYNEQFF	TGTGCCAGCAGCCCCGAAACGCACACCTACAATGAGCAGTTCTTC
TRBV12-5	TRBJ2-1	TRBD2	.	CASGLAAGDHNEQFF	TGTGCTAGTGGTTTGGCGGCGGGAGATCATAATGAGCAGTTCTTC
TRBV9	TRBJ1-1	.	.	CASSVGDTEAFF	TGTGCCAGCAGCGTCGGGGACACTGAAGCTTTCTTT
TRBV7-9	TRBJ2-1	.	.	CASSFSPGNEQFF	TGTGCCAGCAGCTTTAGCCCGGGGAATGAGCAGTTCTTC
TRBV5-6	TRBJ1-3	.	.	CASSLAVPVLSSGNTIYF	TGTGCCAGCAGCTTGGCGGTTCCCGTACTTTCCTCTGGAAACACCATATATTTT
TRBV5-1	TRBJ2-3	TRBD2	.	CASSPGTTVTDTQYF	TGCGCCAGCAGTCCCGGGACTACCGTCACAGATACGCAGTATTTT
TRBV7-2	TRBJ2-3	TRBD2	.	CASSFREGTDTQYF	TGTGCCAGCAGCTTTAGGGAGGGAACAGATACGCAGTATTTT
TRBV7-8	TRBJ2-2	TRBD2	.	CASSRAPGLAEGELFF	TGTGCCAGCAGCAGAGCACCGGGACTAGCGGAAGGGGAGCTGTTTTTT
TRBV10-3	TRBJ1-1	.	.	CATLPGTFNTEAFF	TGTGCCACCCTCCCCGGGACTTTCAACACTGAAGCTTTCTTT
TRBV2	TRBJ2-5	TRBD2	few	CASVREGRETQYF	TGTGCCAGCGTACGGGAGGGACGGGAGACCCAGTACTTC
TRBV7-9	TRBJ2-1	.	.	CASSPRPRVAAYNEQFF	TGTGCCAGCAGCCCTAGACCCCGGGTAGCGGCATACAATGAGCAGTTCTTC
TRBV5-1	TRBJ2-1	TRBD2	.	CASSLGGAGGPDEQFF	TGCGCCAGCAGCTTGGGAGGGGCGGGAGGGCCTGATGAGCAGTTCTTC
TRBV5-4	TRBJ2-7	TRBD2	.	CASSHGLVSAEQYF	TGTGCCAGCAGCCACGGACTAGTATCCGCCGAGCAGTACTTC
TRBV19	TRBJ2-3	TRBD2	.	CASSMRGRVSTDTQYF	TGTGCCAGTAGTATGCGCGGGAGGGTTAGCACAGATACGCAGTATTTT
TRBV4-2	TRBJ2-2	TRBD2	.	CASSQGLGGRDTGELFF	TGTGCCAGCAGCCAAGGCCTAGGCGGGAGGGACACCGGGGAGCTGTTTTTT
TRBV28	TRBJ2-1	.	.	CASSSDSIKGNLPYNEQFF	TGTGCCAGCAGTTCAGATTCCATAAAGGGGAACTTACCCTACAATGAGCAGTTCTTC
TRBV28	TRBJ1-1	.	.	CASSSPPVNTEAFF	TGTGCCAGCAGTTCCCCACCAGTAAACACTGAAGCTTTCTTT
TRBV7-2	TRBJ2-7	TRBD2	.	CASSLLAGAYEQYF	TGTGCCAGCAGCTTACTAGCGGGGGCCTACGAGCAGTACTTC
TRBV19	TRBJ2-1	TRBD2	.	CASSILAGGSYNEQFF	TGTGCCAGTAGTATTCTAGCGGGGGGCTCCTACAATGAGCAGTTCTTC
TRBV29-1	TRBJ2-1	TRBD2	.	CSVEVGLAGSYNEQFF	TGCAGCGTTGAAGTGGGTCTAGCGGGGAGCTACAATGAGCAGTTCTTC
TRBV5-4	TRBJ2-1	TRBD2	.	CASSLGWREAGREQFF	TGTGCCAGCAGCTTGGGATGGCGGGAGGCCGGTAGAGAGCAGTTCTTC
TRBV28	TRBJ2-5	.	.	CASGPRQAETQYF	TGTGCCAGCGGCCCCCGCCAGGCAGAGACCCAGTACTTC
TRBV11-3	TRBJ2-7	.	.	CASSLDRRESFPYEQYF	TGTGCCAGCAGCTTAGATCGACGGGAGAGCTTCCCCTACGAGCAGTACTTC
TRBV11-2	TRBJ2-1	.	.	CASSPDRNEQFF	TGTGCCAGCAGCCCCGACAGGAATGAGCAGTTCTTC
TRBV5-5	TRBJ2-7	.	.	CASSLGGPNGEQYF	TGTGCCAGCAGCTTGGGAGGGCCCAACGGCGAGCAGTACTTC
TRBV4-3	TRBJ1-4	.	once	CASSQVLGGQGNEKLFF	TGCGCCAGCAGCCAAGTTCTGGGCGGACAAGGGAATGAAAAACTGTTTTTT
TRBV28	TRBJ1-1	.	.	CASGRWGENTEAFF	TGTGCCAGCGGGAGGTGGGGGGAGAACACTGAAGCTTTCTTT
TRBV11-3	TRBJ2-3	.	.	CASSLQGPDTQYF	TGTGCCAGCAGCTTACAGGGCCCAGATACGCAGTATTTT
TRBV11-2	TRBJ2-7	TRBD2	.	CASSVSGSPGEQYF	TGTGCCAGCAGCGTTAGCGGGAGCCCGGGTGAGCAGTACTTC
TRBV10-2	TRBJ1-5	.	.	CATKEPRGNQPQHF	TGCGCCACAAAGGAACCCCGGGGCAATCAGCCCCAGCATTTT
TRBV27	TRBJ2-7	.	.	CASKDSGVTYEQYF	TGTGCCAGCAAAGATTCAGGGGTAACCTACGAGCAGTACTTC
TRBV6-1	TRBJ2-5	.	.	CAGGFRAQYF	TGTGCCGGGGGGTTCAGAGCCCAGTACTTC
TRBV29-1	TRBJ2-5	.	few	CSVAQGEVETQYF	TGCAGCGTTGCACAGGGAGAGGTAGAGACCCAGTACTTC
TRBV13	TRBJ2-7	TRBD1	.	CASSLGPGQGNHEQYF	TGTGCCAGCAGCTTAGGACCGGGACAGGGTAACCACGAGCAGTACTTC
TRBV7-9	TRBJ2-7	TRBD1	.	CASSSTGADAYEQYF	TGTGCCAGCAGCTCTACAGGGGCCGATGCCTACGAGCAGTACTTC
TRBV27	TRBJ2-2	.	once	CASSLGANPGELFF	TGTGCCAGCAGTTTAGGGGCGAACCCCGGGGAGCTGTTTTTT
TRBV4-2	TRBJ2-1	TRBD2	.	CASSQAGGRAYNEQFF	TGTGCCAGCAGCCAAGCAGGAGGGAGGGCCTACAATGAGCAGTTCTTC
TRBV2	TRBJ2-6	.	.	CASSERQVHSGANVLTF	TGTGCCAGCAGTGAACGGCAGGTGCACTCTGGGGCCAACGTCCTGACTTTC
TRBV5-1	TRBJ2-1	TRBD2	.	CASSLGLTSGGDNEQFF	TGCGCCAGCAGCTTGGGACTGACTAGCGGAGGGGACAATGAGCAGTTCTTC
TRBV28	TRBJ1-5	TRBD1	.	CASSPYGTGRDQPQHF	TGTGCCAGCAGTCCATATGGGACAGGGAGAGATCAGCCCCAGCATTTT
TRBV28	TRBJ2-7	.	.	CASSRGGEPNEQYF	TGTGCCAGCAGTAGGGGGGGAGAACCCAACGAGCAGTACTTC
TRBV14	TRBJ2-1	TRBD2	.	CASRAGTRDLNEQFF	TGTGCCAGCAGGGCCGGGACTAGGGACCTCAATGAGCAGTTCTTC
TRBV6-5	TRBJ2-7	TRBD1	.	CASSYVGTGPYEQYF	TGTGCCAGCAGTTACGTCGGGACAGGGCCCTACGAGCAGTACTTC
TRBV7-9	TRBJ2-1	.	many	CASSLAGALGYNEQFF	TGTGCCAGCAGCTTAGCGGGAGCCTTGGGGTACAATGAGCAGTTCTTC
TRBV19	TRBJ2-1	TRBD2	.	CASSITAGGSYNEQFF	TGTGCCAGTAGTATTACGGCGGGAGGCTCCTACAATGAGCAGTTCTTC
TRBV19	TRBJ1-1	.	.	CATRGQLNTEAFF	TGTGCCACGAGAGGGCAGCTGAACACTGAAGCTTTCTTT
TRBV7-9	TRBJ2-7	TRBD1	.	CASSLPGTANYEQYF	TGTGCCAGCAGCTTACCGGGGACAGCGAACTACGAGCAGTACTTC
TRBV7-2	TRBJ2-6	.	once	CASSFGQPGANVLTF	TGTGCCAGCAGCTTCGGACAGCCTGGGGCCAACGTCCTGACTTTC
TRBV30	TRBJ2-1	TRBD2	.	CAWSVPRLGGAGSNEQFF	TGTGCCTGGAGTGTACCTCGTCTTGGGGGAGCGGGGTCAAATGAGCAGTTCTTC
TRBV5-1	TRBJ2-2	.	once	CASSFDTDEYTGELFF	TGCGCCAGCAGCTTTGATACAGACGAGTACACCGGGGAGCTGTTTTTT
TRBV18	TRBJ2-7	TRBD1	.	CASSLTGQAYEQYF	TGTGCCAGCTCACTAACGGGACAGGCCTACGAGCAGTACTTC
TRBV15	TRBJ2-5	TRBD2	.	CATSLTTGRETQYF	TGTGCCACCAGTTTGACTACCGGGAGGGAGACCCAGTACTTC
TRBV4-2	TRBJ2-3	TRBD2	few	CASSREREATDTQYF	TGTGCCAGCAGCCGAGAGCGGGAGGCCACAGATACGCAGTATTTT